These T cell receptor beta chains were read from a single sample in a study of cytomegalovirus exposure and HLA in healthy donors. Here immunoSEQ multiplex PCR was the method, and the copy in TCRdb shows in-frame clones only, minus some. The clone table shows about 110,000 clones, with the ten largest holding 6.8%. Sequencing was performed on PBMCs. The receptors derive from a man aged 40-49 years in good health and CMV-seropositive. Both conserved end residues are part of each CDR3. D genes are given only for firm matches.

j_gene | d_gene | v_gene | len | CDR3nt | CDR3aa
TRBJ2-7 | . | TRBV20-1 | 10 | TGCAGTGCTATGGTGAGCGGACAGTACTTC | CSAMVSGQYF
TRBJ1-5 | . | TRBV6-1 | 14 | TGTGCCAGCAGGAACAGGGTTAGCAATCAGCCCCAGCATTTT | CASRNRVSNQPQHF
TRBJ2-7 | . | TRBV9 | 16 | TGTGCCAGCAGCGTAGCGGCTAGCCCTTCGTCCTACGAGCAGTACTTC | CASSVAASPSSYEQYF
TRBJ1-1 | . | TRBV6-5 | 14 | TGTGCCAGCAGCTACGACGGACTCAACACTGAAGCTTTCTTT | CASSYDGLNTEAFF
TRBJ1-1 | . | TRBV2 | 14 | TGTGCCAGCAGGAGGGAACAGGGGAACACTGAAGCTTTCTTT | CASRREQGNTEAFF
TRBJ1-4 | . | TRBV7-9 | 15 | TGTGCCAGCAGCTTAATTGCGGCAACTAATGAAAAACTGTTTTTT | CASSLIAATNEKLFF
TRBJ2-5 | . | TRBV18 | 16 | TGTGCCAGCTCACCACCGTCAGTCCCCCGGGGAGAGACCCAGTACTTC | CASSPPSVPRGETQYF
TRBJ1-1 | TRBD1 | TRBV18 | 15 | TGTGCCAGCTCACCGGGACAGGTTATGAACACTGAAGCTTTCTTT | CASSPGQVMNTEAFF
TRBJ2-1 | TRBD2 | TRBV5-1 | 15 | TGCGCCAGCAGGGTGACTAGCGGGAGTAACAATGAGCAGTTCTTC | CASRVTSGSNNEQFF
TRBJ1-5 | . | TRBV7-2 | 15 | TGTGCCAGCAGCTTAGACGGGATGAGCAATCAGCCCCAGCATTTT | CASSLDGMSNQPQHF
TRBJ2-2 | . | TRBV19 | 15 | TGTGCCAGTAGTATCCAGGGGACGGGGTCCGGGGAGCTGTTTTTT | CASSIQGTGSGELFF
TRBJ2-2 | . | TRBV7-6 | 15 | TGTGCCAGCAGCTTATTTGCGGCGAACACCGGGGAGCTGTTTTTT | CASSLFAANTGELFF
TRBJ2-2 | . | TRBV6-1 | 13 | TGTGCCAGCAGTGAATCCCGGGACGGGGAGCTGTTTTTT | CASSESRDGELFF
TRBJ1-2 | . | TRBV15 | 13 | TGTGCCACCAGGGGCTTTAGTAACTATGGCTACACCTTC | CATRGFSNYGYTF
TRBJ2-1 | TRBD2 | TRBV6-5 | 14 | TGTGCCAGCAGTTCCCCCGGGACTAGCGGGAGGCAGTTCTTC | CASSSPGTSGRQFF
TRBJ2-1 | . | TRBV9 | 15 | TGTGCCAGCAGCGTAGCTCCGACCGGAGGCGATGAGCAGTTCTTC | CASSVAPTGGDEQFF
TRBJ2-2 | TRBD1 | TRBV2 | 15 | TGTGCCAGCTTGATAGACAGGGGGGACACCGGGGAGCTGTTTTTT | CASLIDRGDTGELFF
TRBJ1-4 | . | TRBV5-1 | 16 | TGCGCCAGCAGCTTGGCTGGGGGCAGGGTCGGAGAAAAACTGTTTTTT | CASSLAGGRVGEKLFF
TRBJ2-1 | TRBD2 | TRBV7-3 | 14 | TGTGCCAGCAGCCCCGGGGGGGCCTACAATGAGCAGTTCTTC | CASSPGGAYNEQFF
TRBJ2-7 | TRBD2 | TRBV5-4 | 15 | TGTGCCAGCAGCCCGGGGGAGACTAGCGGGAGTGTGCAGTACTTC | CASSPGETSGSVQYF
TRBJ2-7 | . | TRBV15 | 14 | TGTGCCACCAGCAGAGGAATGGGGAGCTACGAGCAGTACTTC | CATSRGMGSYEQYF
TRBJ2-3 | . | TRBV30 | 16 | TGTGCCTGGAGTCTAGGATGGGACGGGGGAACAGATACGCAGTATTTT | CAWSLGWDGGTDTQYF
TRBJ2-1 | TRBD2 | TRBV2 | 15 | TGTGCCAGCAGTGAAGAGCGGGGCTCCTACAATGAGCAGTTCTTC | CASSEERGSYNEQFF
TRBJ1-2 | TRBD1 | TRBV10-3 | 12 | TGTGCCATCAGTGCCTTGACAGGGACCCACACCTTC | CAISALTGTHTF
TRBJ2-2 | . | TRBV6-1 | 12 | TGTGCCAGCGCGGGCCGTGCCGGGGAGCTGTTTTTT | CASAGRAGELFF
TRBJ1-1 | TRBD1 | TRBV19 | 14 | TGTGCCAGTAGTGTGACAGGGGTGGACACTGAAGCTTTCTTT | CASSVTGVDTEAFF
TRBJ2-5 | TRBD1 | TRBV14 | 14 | TGTGCCAGCAGCCAAGACAGGGGGCGAGAGACCCAGTACTTC | CASSQDRGRETQYF
TRBJ1-4 | . | TRBV29-1 | 10 | TGCAGCGTTGAAGACGGGGAACTGTTTTTT | CSVEDGELFF
TRBJ1-5 | TRBD1 | TRBV30 | 14 | TGTGCCTGGAGTGTAGGGACAGAGAATCAGCCCCAGCATTTT | CAWSVGTENQPQHF
TRBJ1-4 | . | TRBV28 | 14 | TGTGCCAGCAGTACTCCGGCAACTAATGAAAAACTGTTTTTT | CASSTPATNEKLFF
TRBJ1-1 | TRBD1 | TRBV9 | 15 | TGTGCCAGCAGCGTATCAGGACAGGGGCACACTGAAGCTTTCTTT | CASSVSGQGHTEAFF
TRBJ2-7 | . | TRBV27 | 11 | TGTGCCAGCAGTTTGGGGAGAGCACAGTACTTC | CASSLGRAQYF
TRBJ1-5 | . | TRBV5-6 | 16 | TGTGCCAGCAGCTTGTTTTCGGGGGGCCGGGGTCAGCCCCAGCATTTT | CASSLFSGGRGQPQHF
TRBJ2-7 | TRBD1 | TRBV30 | 15 | TGTGCCTGGAATTTGGGCAGGGGGCTATCCTACGAGCAGTACTTC | CAWNLGRGLSYEQYF
TRBJ1-2 | . | TRBV11-1 | 12 | TGTGCCAGCAGCCCCGGGACTTATGGCTACACCTTC | CASSPGTYGYTF
TRBJ2-5 | TRBD2 | TRBV15 | 14 | TGTGCCACCAGCGTCCTAGCGGTAGAAGAGACCCAGTACTTC | CATSVLAVEETQYF
TRBJ2-3 | TRBD2 | TRBV19 | 15 | TGTGCCAGTAGCAGACTAGCGGGCCGCACAGATACGCAGTATTTT | CASSRLAGRTDTQYF
TRBJ2-7 | TRBD2 | TRBV9 | 18 | TGTGCCAGCAGCGGGGGTCGGGAGGTGAGCGGTAGCCCCTACGAGCAGTACTTC | CASSGGREVSGSPYEQYF
TRBJ2-3 | . | TRBV5-1 | 12 | TGCGCCAGCGGGGCTGTGACAGATACGCAGTATTTT | CASGAVTDTQYF
TRBJ2-7 | . | TRBV14 | 15 | TGTGCCAGCAGCCAAGATCTGGACAGTCGGGGCGAGCAGTACTTC | CASSQDLDSRGEQYF
TRBJ2-5 | . | TRBV5-4 | 14 | TGTGCCAGCAGCCCCTCACTGGGGGCGGAGACCCAGTACTTC | CASSPSLGAETQYF
TRBJ2-7 | . | TRBV25-1 | 13 | TGTGCCACAACCGGGACTCTTATCTACGAGCAGTACTTC | CATTGTLIYEQYF
TRBJ1-5 | TRBD1 | TRBV28 | 15 | TGTGCCAGCAGTTTTGGTGCGAGGGGGCATCAGCCCCAGCATTTT | CASSFGARGHQPQHF
TRBJ2-1 | TRBD2 | TRBV5-4 | 16 | TGTGCCAGCAGCTTGGCCGGCGGGAGGGGGGACAATGAGCAGTTCTTC | CASSLAGGRGDNEQFF
TRBJ1-4 | TRBD1 | TRBV28 | 16 | TGTGCCAGCAGTTTAGGCTGGGGACAGCGAAATGAAAAACTGTTTTTT | CASSLGWGQRNEKLFF
TRBJ2-3 | TRBD2 | TRBV9 | 19 | TGTGCCAGCAGCCCAACCGGGGCTAGCGGGAGGTACATCACAGATACGCAGTATTTT | CASSPTGASGRYITDTQYF
TRBJ2-1 | TRBD1 | TRBV4-3 | 14 | TGCGCCAGCAGCCAAGCTCGGACAGGGAAAGAGCAGTTCTTC | CASSQARTGKEQFF
TRBJ2-5 | . | TRBV20-1 | 10 | TGCAGTGCCCTACAAGAGACCCAGTACTTC | CSALQETQYF
TRBJ2-7 | TRBD1 | TRBV7-9 | 14 | TGTGCCACCGGCCTTGGGGCAGGGGGCAGCGAGCAGTACTTC | CATGLGAGGSEQYF
TRBJ1-5 | TRBD1 | TRBV2 | 14 | TGTGCCAGCAGTGGGCAGGGGGCGGGTCAGCCCCAGCATTTT | CASSGQGAGQPQHF
TRBJ1-1 | . | TRBV11-3 | 13 | TGTGCCAGCAGCTTTCAGGGGAACACTGAAGCTTTCTTT | CASSFQGNTEAFF
TRBJ2-7 | . | TRBV15 | 13 | TGTGCCACCAGAACCACAGGAACCTACGAGCAGTACTTC | CATRTTGTYEQYF
TRBJ2-7 | TRBD2 | TRBV27 | 14 | TGTGCCAGCAGTTTGACTAGCGGGAGGTACGAGCAGTACTTC | CASSLTSGRYEQYF
TRBJ1-5 | . | TRBV19 | 14 | TGTGCCAGTAGTGATGACGGGGTGGGTCAGCCCCAGCATTTT | CASSDDGVGQPQHF
TRBJ1-1 | . | TRBV5-6 | 14 | TGTGCCAGCAGCTTGAGACAGATAAACACTGAAGCTTTCTTT | CASSLRQINTEAFF
TRBJ1-1 | TRBD1 | TRBV15 | 13 | TGTGCCACCAGCAGGGGGTATGACAGGGCTCCTTTCTTT | CATSRGYDRAPFF
TRBJ1-1 | TRBD1 | TRBV10-3 | 14 | TGTGCCATCAGTGAAGGGACAGTGAACACTGAAGCTTTCTTT | CAISEGTVNTEAFF
TRBJ2-3 | TRBD2 | TRBV6-1 | 14 | TGTGCCAGCAGTGTCACTAGCGGCACAGATACGCAGTATTTT | CASSVTSGTDTQYF